These T cell receptor beta chains were read from a single sample in a study of post-analysis software for immune sequencing data. TCRdb recomputed calls from the PCR reads with MiXCR, one row per CDR3 protein. The repertoire holds roughly 410,000 distinct CDR3 sequences, 30% to 45% seen once, with over 10% in the top ten. Sequences were obtained from blood. These receptors were collected from a girl between 5 and 17 years old with multiple sclerosis. Both conserved end residues are part of each CDR3. Each record gives: clone size, V gene, J gene, D gene, CDR3 protein, CDR3 DNA. A D gene is named only where the DNA matches it firmly. For some rows the clone size is stated as once, few or many, or as a class when expanded; others skip it.

clone size: -
V gene: TRBV5-1
J gene: TRBJ2-1
D gene: TRBD2
CDR3 protein: CASSVEFSGSYNEQFF
CDR3 DNA: TGCGCCAGCAGCGTTGAGTTTAGCGGGTCATACAATGAGCAGTTCTTC

clone size: few
V gene: TRBV9
J gene: TRBJ2-1
D gene: -
CDR3 protein: CASSDSGSSYNEQFF
CDR3 DNA: TGTGCCAGCAGCGACTCAGGAAGCTCCTACAATGAGCAGTTCTTC

clone size: -
V gene: TRBV20-1
J gene: TRBJ2-3
D gene: -
CDR3 protein: CSARRTSTDTQYF
CDR3 DNA: TGCAGTGCAAGGCGGACTTCCACAGATACGCAGTATTTT

clone size: few
V gene: TRBV20-1
J gene: TRBJ1-2
D gene: TRBD1
CDR3 protein: CSASLAGQAREVGGGYTF
CDR3 DNA: TGCAGTGCTAGTCTCGCCGGACAGGCGCGAGAAGTAGGGGGTGGCTACACCTTC

clone size: -
V gene: TRBV12-3/TRBV12-4
J gene: TRBJ1-1
D gene: -
CDR3 protein: CASSQQANTEAFF
CDR3 DNA: TGTGCCAGCAGCCAACAGGCGAACACTGAAGCTTTCTTT

clone size: many
V gene: TRBV5-5
J gene: TRBJ1-4
D gene: TRBD1
CDR3 protein: CASSRTGSNEKLFF
CDR3 DNA: TGTGCCAGCAGCCGGACAGGGTCTAATGAAAAACTGTTTTTT

clone size: -
V gene: TRBV29-1
J gene: TRBJ1-3
D gene: -
CDR3 protein: CSVVIGSINTIYF
CDR3 DNA: TGCAGCGTTGTGATCGGATCGATAAACACCATATATTTT

clone size: few
V gene: TRBV7-2
J gene: TRBJ2-1
D gene: -
CDR3 protein: CANSRSSYNEQFF
CDR3 DNA: TGTGCTAACAGCCGTTCCTCCTACAATGAGCAGTTCTTC

clone size: -
V gene: TRBV5-8
J gene: TRBJ2-5
D gene: TRBD1
CDR3 protein: CASSTGTDPLPEETQYF
CDR3 DNA: TGTGCCAGCAGCACCGGGACAGACCCCTTACCGGAAGAGACCCAGTACTTC

clone size: -
V gene: TRBV5-1
J gene: TRBJ1-2
D gene: -
CDR3 protein: CASSLEPQWGGGYTF
CDR3 DNA: TGCGCCAGCAGCTTGGAGCCTCAGTGGGGAGGTGGCTACACCTTC

clone size: few
V gene: TRBV28
J gene: TRBJ2-1
D gene: -
CDR3 protein: CASSALLESSYNEQFF
CDR3 DNA: TGTGCCAGCAGTGCCCTACTAGAGAGCTCCTACAATGAGCAGTTCTTC

clone size: few
V gene: TRBV20-1
J gene: TRBJ2-1
D gene: -
CDR3 protein: CSARGYNEQFF
CDR3 DNA: TGCAGTGCTAGGGGGTACAATGAGCAGTTCTTC

clone size: few
V gene: TRBV3-1
J gene: TRBJ1-2
D gene: -
CDR3 protein: CASSQRLVYGYTF
CDR3 DNA: TGTGCCAGCAGCCAAAGGCTGGTCTATGGCTACACCTTC

clone size: -
V gene: TRBV11-2
J gene: TRBJ2-3
D gene: TRBD2
CDR3 protein: CASSLEASGGPDTQYF
CDR3 DNA: TGTGCCAGCAGCTTAGAGGCTAGCGGGGGGCCAGATACGCAGTATTTT

clone size: few
V gene: TRBV29-1
J gene: TRBJ2-4
D gene: TRBD1
CDR3 protein: CSATGTEGDLAKNIQYF
CDR3 DNA: TGCAGCGCTACCGGGACAGAAGGGGATCTAGCCAAAAACATTCAGTACTTC

clone size: -
V gene: TRBV7-3
J gene: TRBJ2-1
D gene: TRBD2
CDR3 protein: CASSWGPGLAVYNEQFF
CDR3 DNA: TGTGCCAGCAGCTGGGGGCCGGGACTAGCGGTCTACAATGAGCAGTTCTTC

clone size: -
V gene: TRBV4-3
J gene: TRBJ2-3
D gene: -
CDR3 protein: CASSQKFQGSEQYF
CDR3 DNA: TGCGCCAGCAGCCAAAAGTTCCAGGGGAGTGAGCAGTATTTT

clone size: few
V gene: TRBV4-2
J gene: TRBJ1-4
D gene: -
CDR3 protein: CASSPLKVQGVGEKLFF
CDR3 DNA: TGTGCCAGCAGCCCTCTGAAGGTACAGGGAGTTGGCGAAAAACTGTTTTTT

clone size: few
V gene: TRBV4-2
J gene: TRBJ2-1
D gene: TRBD2
CDR3 protein: CASSIAGGRTYNEQFF
CDR3 DNA: TGTGCCAGCAGCATAGCGGGGGGACGAACCTACAATGAGCAGTTCTTC

clone size: -
V gene: TRBV29-1
J gene: TRBJ1-1
D gene: -
CDR3 protein: CSVEKRGFEAFF
CDR3 DNA: TGCAGCGTTGAGAAAAGGGGCTTTGAAGCTTTCTTT

clone size: -
V gene: TRBV12-3/TRBV12-4
J gene: TRBJ2-2
D gene: TRBD2
CDR3 protein: CASRIAGGGELFF
CDR3 DNA: TGTGCCAGCCGAATAGCGGGGGGCGGGGAGCTGTTTTTT

clone size: few
V gene: TRBV3-1
J gene: TRBJ2-4
D gene: -
CDR3 protein: CASSYVSRAAKNIQYF
CDR3 DNA: TGTGCCAGCAGCTACGTCTCCAGGGCGGCCAAAAACATTCAGTACTTC

clone size: -
V gene: TRBV6-1
J gene: TRBJ1-6
D gene: -
CDR3 protein: CASSPLVPQGSYNSPLHF
CDR3 DNA: TGTGCCAGCAGTCCCCTGGTCCCACAAGGCTCCTATAATTCACCCCTCCACTTT

clone size: -
V gene: TRBV10-3
J gene: TRBJ2-7
D gene: -
CDR3 protein: CAISERTASYGQYF
CDR3 DNA: TGTGCCATCAGTGAAAGGACAGCTTCCTACGGGCAGTACTTC

clone size: -
V gene: TRBV6-5
J gene: TRBJ2-1
D gene: -
CDR3 protein: CASSYEESNNEQFF
CDR3 DNA: TGTGCCAGCAGTTACGAGGAGTCCAACAATGAGCAGTTCTTC

clone size: -
V gene: TRBV24-1
J gene: TRBJ1-4
D gene: -
CDR3 protein: CATSDGGEKLFF
CDR3 DNA: TGTGCCACCAGTGATGGGGGTGAAAAACTGTTTTTT

clone size: -
V gene: TRBV6-1
J gene: TRBJ2-1
D gene: -
CDR3 protein: CASSSGGQLEQFF
CDR3 DNA: TGTGCCAGCAGTTCGGGGGGACAGCTTGAGCAGTTCTTC

clone size: few
V gene: TRBV12-3/TRBV12-4
J gene: TRBJ1-1
D gene: -
CDR3 protein: CASSFEGGDTEAFF
CDR3 DNA: TGTGCCAGCAGTTTTGAGGGGGGGGACACTGAAGCTTTCTTT

clone size: -
V gene: TRBV7-3
J gene: TRBJ2-5
D gene: TRBD2
CDR3 protein: CASSLLAGRRETQYF
CDR3 DNA: TGTGCCAGCAGCTTATTAGCGGGGAGGAGAGAGACCCAGTACTTC

clone size: once
V gene: TRBV6-1
J gene: TRBJ2-3
D gene: -
CDR3 protein: CASRGRASTDTQYF
CDR3 DNA: TGTGCCAGCAGGGGTAGGGCAAGCACAGATACGCAGTATTTT

clone size: -
V gene: TRBV3-1
J gene: TRBJ2-7
D gene: TRBD2
CDR3 protein: CASSQSRLAGGRSYEQYF
CDR3 DNA: TGTGCCAGCAGCCAAAGCCGACTAGCGGGGGGCAGAAGCTACGAGCAGTACTTC

clone size: few
V gene: TRBV12-3/TRBV12-4
J gene: TRBJ1-2
D gene: TRBD1
CDR3 protein: CASSTQGVEYGYTF
CDR3 DNA: TGTGCCAGCAGCACACAGGGGGTCGAGTATGGCTACACCTTC

clone size: -
V gene: TRBV12-3/TRBV12-4
J gene: TRBJ2-7
D gene: -
CDR3 protein: CASRRTGQPYEQYF
CDR3 DNA: TGTGCCAGCAGAAGGACTGGCCAACCCTACGAGCAGTACTTC

clone size: -
V gene: TRBV7-2
J gene: TRBJ2-1
D gene: -
CDR3 protein: CASSFGSGYNEQFF
CDR3 DNA: TGTGCCAGCAGCTTTGGTAGCGGCTACAATGAGCAGTTCTTC

clone size: -
V gene: TRBV18
J gene: TRBJ2-5
D gene: -
CDR3 protein: CASSPDLEGTQYF
CDR3 DNA: TGTGCCAGCTCACCAGACTTGGAGGGGACCCAGTACTTC

clone size: -
V gene: TRBV7-2
J gene: TRBJ1-3
D gene: -
CDR3 protein: CASSFRQTGGNTIYF
CDR3 DNA: TGTGCCAGCAGCTTCCGACAGACGGGGGGAAACACCATATATTTT

clone size: -
V gene: TRBV7-2
J gene: TRBJ2-1
D gene: -
CDR3 protein: CASTSTIGGSGQFF
CDR3 DNA: TGTGCCAGCACCTCAACGATCGGCGGATCTGGGCAGTTCTTC

clone size: -
V gene: TRBV12-3/TRBV12-4
J gene: TRBJ1-6
D gene: -
CDR3 protein: CASRRTENSPLHF
CDR3 DNA: TGTGCCAGCAGGAGGACAGAGAATTCACCCCTCCACTTT

clone size: -
V gene: TRBV7-6
J gene: TRBJ2-3
D gene: -
CDR3 protein: CASSVGGGDTQYF
CDR3 DNA: TGTGCCAGCAGCGTCGGGGGTGGAGATACGCAGTATTTT

clone size: -
V gene: TRBV4-1
J gene: TRBJ2-7
D gene: TRBD1
CDR3 protein: CASSLRTGVYEQYF
CDR3 DNA: TGCGCCAGCAGCCTGAGGACAGGGGTCTACGAGCAGTACTTC

clone size: -
V gene: TRBV20-1
J gene: TRBJ2-5
D gene: -
CDR3 protein: CSARDNLVGETQYF
CDR3 DNA: TGCAGTGCTAGAGATAACCTAGTCGGAGAGACCCAGTACTTC

clone size: -
V gene: TRBV6-2/TRBV6-3
J gene: TRBJ2-3
D gene: -
CDR3 protein: CASRGAGSTDTQYF
CDR3 DNA: TGTGCCAGCCGAGGGGCAGGGAGCACAGATACGCAGTATTTT

clone size: few
V gene: TRBV29-1
J gene: TRBJ2-7
D gene: -
CDR3 protein: CSVGLTGTATNEQYF
CDR3 DNA: TGCAGCGTTGGACTTACCGGGACCGCTACAAACGAGCAGTACTTC

clone size: -
V gene: TRBV6-6
J gene: TRBJ1-2
D gene: TRBD1
CDR3 protein: CASSLPGQSNYGYTF
CDR3 DNA: TGTGCCAGCAGTTTACCGGGACAGTCGAACTATGGCTACACCTTC

clone size: many
V gene: TRBV4-2
J gene: TRBJ2-7
D gene: TRBD2
CDR3 protein: CASSPGTRGSNEQYF
CDR3 DNA: TGTGCCAGCAGCCCCGGGACTAGGGGCTCTAACGAGCAGTACTTC

clone size: few
V gene: TRBV20-1
J gene: TRBJ2-7
D gene: TRBD1
CDR3 protein: CSAQRDRALDEQYF
CDR3 DNA: TGCAGTGCCCAGCGGGACAGGGCGTTAGACGAGCAGTACTTC

clone size: -
V gene: TRBV12-3/TRBV12-4
J gene: TRBJ2-7
D gene: -
CDR3 protein: CASSLDPSEQYF
CDR3 DNA: TGTGCCAGCAGTTTGGACCCTTCCGAGCAGTACTTC

clone size: -
V gene: TRBV4-1
J gene: TRBJ2-1
D gene: -
CDR3 protein: CASSQRQWNEQFF
CDR3 DNA: TGCGCCAGCAGCCAAAGACAGTGGAATGAGCAGTTCTTC

clone size: -
V gene: TRBV7-6
J gene: TRBJ1-1
D gene: -
CDR3 protein: CASRPAGLNTEAFF
CDR3 DNA: TGTGCCAGCCGCCCTGCCGGGCTGAACACTGAAGCTTTCTTT

clone size: -
V gene: TRBV20-1
J gene: TRBJ2-7
D gene: TRBD2
CDR3 protein: CSATYSGGSYEQYF
CDR3 DNA: TGCAGTGCTACCTATAGCGGGGGTTCCTACGAGCAGTACTTC

clone size: -
V gene: TRBV29-1
J gene: TRBJ2-3
D gene: TRBD1
CDR3 protein: CSVEWTGYSTDTQYF
CDR3 DNA: TGCAGCGTTGAGTGGACAGGGTATTCTACAGATACGCAGTATTTT

clone size: -
V gene: TRBV15
J gene: TRBJ2-5
D gene: -
CDR3 protein: CATSSEMSQARVQYF
CDR3 DNA: TGTGCCACCAGCAGCGAGATGTCGCAGGCGAGAGTGCAGTACTTC

clone size: few
V gene: TRBV7-9
J gene: TRBJ1-2
D gene: TRBD1
CDR3 protein: CASSLAGRDRENYGYTF
CDR3 DNA: TGTGCCAGCAGCTTAGCGGGACGAGACAGGGAAAACTATGGCTACACCTTC

clone size: few
V gene: TRBV12-3/TRBV12-4
J gene: TRBJ2-7
D gene: TRBD1
CDR3 protein: CASRGQGIYEQYF
CDR3 DNA: TGTGCCAGCAGGGGACAGGGCATCTACGAGCAGTACTTC

clone size: few
V gene: TRBV20-1
J gene: TRBJ1-1
D gene: -
CDR3 protein: CSASGLGGAFF
CDR3 DNA: TGCAGTGCTAGTGGCCTTGGGGGAGCTTTCTTT

clone size: few
V gene: TRBV28
J gene: TRBJ2-7
D gene: -
CDR3 protein: CAISLDLSYEQYF
CDR3 DNA: TGTGCCATCTCCCTCGACCTCTCCTACGAGCAGTACTTC

clone size: -
V gene: TRBV4-1
J gene: TRBJ2-5
D gene: TRBD2
CDR3 protein: CASSQVISGGGQETQYF
CDR3 DNA: TGCGCCAGCAGCCAAGTTATTAGCGGGGGGGGCCAAGAGACCCAGTACTTC

clone size: -
V gene: TRBV5-1
J gene: TRBJ2-7
D gene: TRBD2
CDR3 protein: CASSPGVAGLMTGSYEQYF
CDR3 DNA: TGCGCCAGCAGCCCCGGGGTAGCGGGCCTAATGACGGGAAGCTACGAGCAGTACTTC